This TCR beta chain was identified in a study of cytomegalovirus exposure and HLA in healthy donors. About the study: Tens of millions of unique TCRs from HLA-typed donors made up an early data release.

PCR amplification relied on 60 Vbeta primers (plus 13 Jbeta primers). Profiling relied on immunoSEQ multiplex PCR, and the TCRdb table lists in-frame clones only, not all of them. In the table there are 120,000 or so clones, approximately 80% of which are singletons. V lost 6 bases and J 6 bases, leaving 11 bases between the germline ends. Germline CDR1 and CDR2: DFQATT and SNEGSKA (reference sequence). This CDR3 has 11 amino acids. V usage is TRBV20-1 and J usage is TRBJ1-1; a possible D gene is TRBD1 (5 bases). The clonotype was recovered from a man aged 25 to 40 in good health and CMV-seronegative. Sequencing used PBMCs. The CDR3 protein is CSAGEWPEAFF. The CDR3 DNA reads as TGCAGTGCAGGGGAATGGCCTGAAGCTTTCTTT.